These 26 T cell receptor beta chains came from one sample sequenced in a study of Ad26.COV2.S vaccination and SARS-CoV-2 variants. Treatment meaning: around 19 received Ad26.COV2.S at low or high dose, single or two shots; about five received placebo; per-sample allocation not given. Day 63 following the first vaccine or placebo injection was when the samples were taken. Measured with immunoSEQ multiplex PCR; TCRdb has only the in-frame clones, and not every one. The data contain 350,000 to 500,000 clones, approximately 90% of them singletons. The source material was peripheral blood, sampled in a trial of Ad26.COV2.S vaccine versus placebo. Receptor source: a person aged 18 to 59 who received the Ad26.COV2.S COVID-19 vaccine or a placebo.

This clone was observed a handful of times. The rearrangement links TRBV7-9 to TRBJ1-6; D uncertain. The CDR3 loop spans 14 amino acids. CDR1 and CDR2 (germline): SEHNR, FQNEAQ (reference sequence). V was shortened by 5 bases and J by 5 bases, with 10 bases between the two germline ends. Here the CDR3 reads CASSQAGNNSPLHF. Here the CDR3 DNA reads TGTGCCAGCAGCCAAGCGGGAAATAATTCACCCCTCCACTTT.

V usage is TRBV6-5 and J usage is TRBJ2-7; 7 positions match TRBD2. V shed 2 bases, J shed 2 bases, and the junction held 6 bases outside the gene matches. CDR1 is MNHEY, CDR2 SVGAGI, per germline. The CDR3 is 15 amino acids. CDR3 sequence: CASSYGAGVTYEQYF. CDR3 sequence (DNA): TGTGCCAGCAGTTACGGTGCGGGGGTTACCTACGAGCAGTACTTC.

V and J are TRBV5-6 and TRBJ2-7; no definite D call. Germline assignment: CDR1 SGHDT and CDR2 YYEEEE. The CDR3 length is 13 residues. Between the trimmed V and J ends, which lost 3 bases and 6 bases, there was a span of 13 bases. The CDR3, as DNA: TGTGCCAGCAGCTATTCGGCAGAAACCGAGCAGTACTTC. The encoded protein is CASSYSAETEQYF.

This chain joins TRBV5-1 and TRBJ1-1; D is unresolved. Germline V gene sequence: CDR1 SGHRS, CDR2 YFSETQ. The CDR3 extends over 16 amino acids. The V end lost 0 bases, the J end lost 1 base, and 13 bases lay between the germline ends. The CDR3 DNA follows: TGCGCCAGCAGCTTGGATAGGGTGGGCCGGAACACTGAAGCTTTCTTT. Protein: CASSLDRVGRNTEAFF.

This clone appeared once. The CDR3: CASSFNSPSALYGYTF. CDR3 in DNA: TGTGCCAGCAGTTTTAATAGCCCCTCGGCCCTATATGGCTACACCTTC. J is TRBJ1-2 and V is TRBV28; D not certain. Germline V gene data show CDR1 as MDHEN and CDR2 as SYDVKM. CDR3 length: 16 residues. Trimming took off 3 bases at V and 5 bases at J, with 19 bases between the two ends.

This clone has only a few counts. The V gene is TRBV29-1, the J gene TRBJ1-1; 8 bases fit TRBD1. The CDR3 sequence is 11 residues long. From germline, CDR1 is SQVTM and CDR2 ANQGSEA. DNA of the CDR3: TGCAGTCACGGACAGGGCACTGAAGCTTTCTTT. As protein: CSHGQGTEAFF.

This clone occurred a few times. This same CDR3 is encoded by further DNA sequences in the sample. This chain connects TRBV15 to TRBJ2-2; 11 nucleotides match TRBD2. V trimming: 0 bases; J trimming: 1 base; junction bases outside the gene matches: 7. This CDR3 comprises 19 residues. CDR1 LNHNV and CDR2 YYDKDF come from the germline V gene (reference sequence). The CDR3 region is CATSRDPIAGGLNTGELFF. The CDR3 nucleotides are TGTGCCACCAGCAGAGATCCAATAGCGGGGGGGCTGAACACCGGGGAGCTGTTTTTT.

The J gene is TRBJ2-7, the V gene TRBV28; 8 positions match TRBD2. CDR3 length: 15 residues. With V trimmed by 5 bases and J by 4 bases, 10 bases remained unmatched. Germline V gene lookup returns CDR1 MDHEN and CDR2 SYDVKM. CDR3 in amino acids: CASSASSGGSYEQYF. CDR3 DNA: TGTGCCAGCAGTGCATCGAGCGGGGGCTCGTACGAGCAGTACTTC.

This rearrangement joins TRBV6-1 to TRBJ1-2; possibly TRBD1 for D (5 bases). Germline assignment: CDR1 MNHNS and CDR2 SASEGT. CDR3 length equals 14 residues. Between the trimmed V and J ends, which lost 0 bases and 8 bases, there was a span of 13 bases. CDR3 in amino acids: CASSEARRGAGYTF. In DNA form, the CDR3 reads TGTGCCAGCAGTGAAGCTCGGCGAGGGGCGGGCTACACCTTC.

The count of this clone is one. J is TRBJ2-1 and V is TRBV30, with 8 bases aligning to TRBD2. This CDR3 comprises 13 residues. Germline CDR1 GTSNPN, CDR2 SVGIG (reference sequence). The junction had 4 bases not matched to a gene; V was cut back by 5 bases and J by 4 bases. The CDR3 DNA reads as TGTGCCTGGGCCGCGGGGGGTTACAATGAGCAGTTCTTC. Translated: CAWAAGGYNEQFF. The whole variable domain, filled in from reference TRBV30 and TRBJ2-1, reads SQTIHQWPATLVQPVGSPLSLECTVEGTSNPNLYWYRQAAGRGLQLLFYSVGIGQISSEVPQNLSASRPQDRQFILSSKKLLLSDSGFYLCAWAAGGYNEQFFGPGTRLTVL.

This chain connects TRBV4-3 to TRBJ2-7, with 7 bases identical to TRBD1. The junction had 4 bases not matched to a gene; V was cut back by 0 bases and J by 2 bases. Germline CDR1 is LGHNA and CDR2 is YSLEER. This CDR3 is built from 15 residues. The CDR3 sequence is CASSQDLGTAYEQYF. CDR3 sequence (DNA): TGCGCCAGCAGCCAAGATCTTGGGACAGCCTACGAGCAGTACTTC.

This clone was detected only once. The chain has TRBV7-9 and TRBJ2-3; 7 bases line up with TRBD1. The germline V gene encodes CDR1 SEHNR and CDR2 FQNEAQ (reference sequence). The V gene end was trimmed by 2 bases and the J gene end by 0 bases; junction bases not matched to a gene: 2. The CDR3 runs 15 residues. The CDR3 region is CASSLRDRSTDTQYF. CDR3 sequence (DNA): TGTGCCAGCAGCTTAAGGGACAGAAGCACAGATACGCAGTATTTT.

This sequence joins TRBV28 and TRBJ2-7; possibly TRBD1 or TRBD2 for D (5 bases each). Trimming pared 5 bases from V and 2 bases from J, leaving 16 bases between. Germline assignment: CDR1 MDHEN and CDR2 SYDVKM. This CDR3 is 15 amino acids long. CDR3: CASSTRDGGPYEQYF. CDR3 DNA: TGTGCCAGCAGTACCCGGGACGGTGGGCCCTACGAGCAGTACTTC.

V gene TRBV27 combines with J gene TRBJ2-2; a weak D match, TRBD2 (5 bases). CDR1 is MNHEY, CDR2 SMNVEV, per germline (reference sequence). V dropped 3 bases and J dropped 4 bases, with 12 bases sitting between them. The CDR3 is made up of 15 amino acids. The CDR3 sequence is CASSLSLEGTGELFF. The CDR3 region has the DNA TGTGCCAGCAGTTTGAGTTTAGAGGGCACCGGGGAGCTGTTTTTT.

The chain recombines TRBV24-1 with TRBJ2-6; D call uncertain. From germline, CDR1 is KGHDR and CDR2 SFDVKD. The CDR3 contains 13 residues. Deletions cut 11 bases from V and 0 bases from J, with 7 bases between. CDR3 DNA sequence: TGTGCCATACAGAGCTCTGGGGCCAACGTCCTGACTTTC. It encodes CAIQSSGANVLTF.

This clone was found a few times. This specimen includes other DNA sequences encoding the same CDR3. V and J are TRBV5-6 and TRBJ2-7; no clear D gene. Germline assignment: CDR1 SGHDT and CDR2 YYEEEE. This CDR3 region has 12 residues. Trimming stripped 1 base from V and 4 bases from J, with 6 bases between. DNA of the CDR3: TGTGCCAGCAGCTTGCTAGATTACGAGCAGTACTTC. Protein: CASSLLDYEQYF. The full variable domain, rest sourced from reference TRBV5-6 and TRBJ2-7, is DAGVTQSPTHLIKTRGQQVTLRCSPKSGHDTVSWYQQALGQGPQFIFQYYEEEERQRGNFPDRFSGHQFPNYSSELNVNALLLGDSALYLCASSLLDYEQYFGPGTRLTVT.

CDR3 DNA sequence: TGTGCCAGCAGCCCGCCCGCCGGAGATCATAAGAGAGATACGCAGTATTTT. Translated, it gives CASSPPAGDHKRDTQYF. The genes are TRBV7-2 and TRBJ2-3; D call uncertain. The length of the CDR3 is 17 residues. V gave up 5 bases and J gave up 5 bases, with 23 bases separating them. Germline V gene data show CDR1 as SGHTA and CDR2 as FQGNSA.

The chain combines TRBV4-1 with TRBJ1-1; tentative D call: TRBD1 (6 bases). Trimming pared 4 bases from V and 4 bases from J, leaving 16 bases between. The CDR3 has 15 amino acids. Germline loops: CDR1 MGHRA, CDR2 YSYEKL. The CDR3 nucleotides read TGCGCCAGCAGCCCACAGGGAGGAAGGACCACTGAAGCTTTCTTT. Its translation is CASSPQGGRTTEAFF.

The J gene is TRBJ1-1, the V gene TRBV11-3; 11 bases are a match to TRBD1. Germline-derived CDR1 and CDR2 are SGHNT and YENEEA. The CDR3 has 15 amino acids. V was clipped by 5 bases and J by 5 bases; unmatched bases: 7. CDR3 nucleotides: TGTGCCAGCAGCCCAGGGACAGGGGGTGGGACTGAAGCTTTCTTT. Amino acid sequence: CASSPGTGGGTEAFF.

This clone was observed a few times. This rearrangement joins TRBV5-6 to TRBJ1-6; D may be TRBD1 (6 bases). With 3 bases removed from V and 7 bases from J, the gap between germline ends came to 17 bases. CDR3 length equals 16 residues. Germline CDR1 reads SGHDT; CDR2 reads YYEEEE. Here the CDR3 DNA reads TGTGCCAGCAGCTGGTGGGGGGCGATTAGGAATTCACCCCTCCACTTT. This codes for CASSWWGAIRNSPLHF.

The rearrangement uses TRBV1 and TRBJ2-1; the table's D call of TRBD2 was not tested on the DNA. TRBV1 is designated a pseudogene. This CDR3 has 16 residues. The CDR3 here is CTSSQRTGLGNNEQFF. CDR3 sequence (DNA): TGCACCAGCAGCCAACGAACGGGGTTGGGAAACAATGAGCAGTTCTTC.

The chain employs TRBV28 and TRBJ1-5; D perhaps matches TRBD1 (6 bases). This CDR3 region has 15 residues. V shed 8 bases and J shed 4 bases, with 18 bases lying between them. Looked up from germline, CDR1 is MDHEN and CDR2 is SYDVKM. CDR3 sequence (DNA): TGTGCCAGCTGCCCCGCGGGGACACCTAATCAGCCCCAGCATTTT. Its protein product is CASCPAGTPNQPQHF.

The V and J genes are TRBV5-8 and TRBJ2-7; D might be TRBD2 (5 bases). CDR1 and CDR2 from the germline V gene are SGHTS and YDEGEE. This CDR3 contains 16 residues. Trimming shortened V by 0 bases and J by 3 bases, and 16 bases separated the two germline ends. DNA of the CDR3: TGTGCCAGCAGCTTGGGCATCGGACTTCCTTACTACGAGCAGTACTTC. This gives the protein CASSLGIGLPYYEQYF.

The chain joins TRBV12-3 or TRBV12-4 to TRBJ2-3; the D call may be TRBD1 or TRBD2 (5 bases each). Trimming stripped 6 bases from V and 12 bases from J, with 16 bases between. The CDR3 totals 12 residues. DNA for the CDR3: TGTGCCAGCAGCCTTCACAAGGGACGTCAGTATTTT. It yields the protein CASSLHKGRQYF.

This rearrangement joins TRBV27 to TRBJ2-7, with D possibly being TRBD1 (6 bases). Germline V gene lookup returns CDR1 MNHEY and CDR2 SMNVEV (reference sequence). The V end was cut by 5 bases, the J end by 3 bases, with 11 bases between. CDR3 length equals 13 residues. CDR3 bases: TGTGCCAGCAGTGTGGGACACTTCTACGAGCAGTACTTC. Its translation is CASSVGHFYEQYF.

This clone came up a few times. The chain carries TRBV30 and TRBJ1-6; tentative D call: TRBD1 (5 bases). V was shortened by 4 bases and J by 8 bases, with 9 bases between the two germline ends. CDR1 is GTSNPN and CDR2 is SVGIG in the germline V gene (reference sequence). The CDR3 is made up of 12 amino acids. CDR3 nucleotides: TGTGCCTGGAACAGGCGGGATTCACCCCTCCACTTT. Residues: CAWNRRDSPLHF. The complete variable domain, with remaining parts taken from reference TRBV30 and TRBJ1-6, reads SQTIHQWPATLVQPVGSPLSLECTVEGTSNPNLYWYRQAAGRGLQLLFYSVGIGQISSEVPQNLSASRPQDRQFILSSKKLLLSDSGFYLCAWNRRDSPLHFGNGTRLTVT.